What follows are 20 T cell receptor beta chains derived from one specimen sequenced in a study of cytomegalovirus exposure and HLA in healthy donors. The PCR ran on 60 Vbeta and 13 Jbeta primers. Libraries were prepared by immunoSEQ multiplex PCR; TCRdb keeps only in-frame clonotypes and omits some of them. The sample lists fewer than 200,000 clones, roughly 74% occurring once. Material for sequencing was PBMCs. These receptors originate from a female donor in good health and CMV-seronegative.

This clone was observed a handful of times. The chain is built from TRBV6-5 and TRBJ2-5; weak D call: TRBD1 (6 bases). The V gene lost 0 bases and the J gene lost 7 bases, with 15 bases spanning the gap. The CDR3 extends over 15 amino acids. CDR1 MNHEY and CDR2 SVGAGI come from the germline V gene. The CDR3 loop is CASSYSPGGLGTQYF. The DNA for the CDR3 is TGTGCCAGCAGTTACTCACCTGGGGGCCTGGGGACCCAGTACTTC.

The chain is built from TRBV5-4 and TRBJ1-2; 7 nucleotides align to TRBD1. The CDR3 loop spans 14 amino acids. CDR1 SGHNT and CDR2 YYREEE come from the germline V gene (reference sequence). The J segment lost 3 bases and the V segment lost 4 bases, leaving 6 bases of the junction unmatched. The CDR3 is CASSTDRLDYGYTF. The CDR3 DNA reads as TGTGCCAGCAGCACGGACAGGCTTGACTATGGCTACACCTTC.

This chain uses TRBV2 with TRBJ1-5; 8 positions agree with TRBD1. Trimming at V came to 7 bases and at J to 3 bases, leaving 11 bases not matched to a gene. This CDR3 is built from 16 residues. Germline CDR1 is SNHLY and CDR2 is FYNNEI. The CDR3 bases are TGTGCCAGCAACGAGGGGCAGGGGGCGGTCAATCAGCCCCAGCATTTT. Encoded protein: CASNEGQGAVNQPQHF.

The chain uses TRBV6-5 and TRBJ2-3; weak D call: TRBD2 (5 bases). V was pared by 4 bases and J by 0 bases, with 11 bases between. CDR3 size: 15 residues. CDR1 is MNHEY and CDR2 is SVGAGI in the germline V gene. The CDR3 is CASSFRLASTDTQYF. CDR3 sequence (DNA): TGTGCCAGCAGTTTTCGGCTAGCAAGCACAGATACGCAGTATTTT.

This chain uses TRBV10-2 with TRBJ2-2, with 10 bases aligning to TRBD1. The CDR3 has 15 residues. The ends lost 6 bases at V and 10 bases at J; junction bases unmatched: 11. The germline V gene encodes CDR1 WSHSY and CDR2 SAAADI. This chain's CDR3 is CASRGPGQGRLELFF. The CDR3 nucleotides read TGCGCCAGCAGGGGCCCGGGACAGGGGCGGCTGGAGCTGTTTTTT.

This clone has just one count. V gene TRBV19 combines with J gene TRBJ2-1; 10 bases map to TRBD1. Germline values: CDR1 LNHDA, CDR2 SQIVND (reference sequence). V was pared by 3 bases and J by 8 bases, with 7 bases of the junction left unmatched. The CDR3 spans 15 residues. The DNA of the CDR3 is TGTGCCAGTAGTATTGTCCGGGACAGGGGTCATGAGCAGTTCTTC. It yields the protein CASSIVRDRGHEQFF.

This chain connects TRBV7-3 to TRBJ2-1, with 10 bases aligning to TRBD2. The CDR3 is made up of 15 amino acids. V was clipped by 2 bases and J by 9 bases; unmatched bases: 7. Germline CDR1 and CDR2: SGHTA and FQGTGA. CDR3 bases: TGTGCCAGCAGCTTATCCAGCGGGGGGGCGAGTGAGCAGTTCTTC. Translated: CASSLSSGGASEQFF.

This clone was seen a few times. CDR3 protein: CASSLPTGLAGWFF. The DNA for the CDR3 is TGTGCCAGCAGCTTACCGACGGGACTAGCGGGGTGGTTCTTC. The rearrangement uses TRBV7-9 and TRBJ2-1, with 13 positions matching TRBD2. CDR3 length: 14 amino acids. Germline V gene data show CDR1 as SEHNR and CDR2 as FQNEAQ (reference sequence). V trimming: 2 bases; J trimming: 15 bases; junction bases outside the gene matches: 7.

The V gene is TRBV7-9, the J gene TRBJ2-7, with a tentative D call TRBD1 (5 bases). CDR3 length: 12 amino acids. The germline CDR1 and CDR2 sequences are SEHNR and FQNEAQ (reference sequence). Trimming took off 2 bases at V and 12 bases at J, with 14 bases between the two ends. CDR3 residues: CASSLRGLLPYF. For the CDR3, the DNA is TGTGCCAGCAGCTTAAGGGGTCTCCTCCCGTACTTC.

Note on this clone: A read error may account for a junction end that differs from germline. The chain carries TRBV5-1 and TRBJ1-1, with D uncertain. This CDR3 spans 13 amino acids. Germline values: CDR1 SGHRS, CDR2 YFSETQ. The DNA for the CDR3 is TGCGCCAGCAGGTTGGGAGTTAACACTGAAGCTTTCTTT. Translating it yields CASRLGVNTEAFF.

The V gene is TRBV11-3, the J gene TRBJ2-5; 10 bases fit TRBD1. The assigned J gene may be wrong: the sequence end matches TRBJ2-7 better. CDR1 SGHNT and CDR2 YENEEA come from the germline V gene. CDR3 length: 20 amino acids. CDR3 region: CASSLLVSLSGQGISYEQYF. In nucleotides, the CDR3 is TGTGCCAGCAGCTTATTGGTGTCCCTCTCGGGACAGGGGATCTCCTACGAGCAGTACTTC.

This CDR3 is CASSPLYGYTF. The CDR3 DNA is TGTGCCAGCAGCCCCTTATATGGCTACACCTTC. The genes are TRBV7-9 and TRBJ1-2; D call uncertain. The CDR3 is made up of 11 amino acids. Trimming stripped 5 bases from V and 5 bases from J, with 6 bases between. Germline V gene data show CDR1 as SEHNR and CDR2 as FQNEAQ (reference sequence).

This clone has only a few counts. The rearrangement links TRBV2 to TRBJ2-7, with TRBD1 matching 9 bases. The V segment lost 6 bases and the J segment 5 bases; nucleotides outside the gene matches: 8. CDR1 and CDR2 (germline): SNHLY, FYNNEI. This CDR3 comprises 14 residues. This CDR3 reads CASRGGQGVNEQYF. CDR3 in DNA: TGTGCCAGCAGGGGGGGACAGGGTGTCAACGAGCAGTACTTC.

This chain connects TRBV27 to TRBJ2-1; 13 nucleotides agree with TRBD2. Germline CDR1 and CDR2: MNHEY and SMNVEV (reference sequence). V lost 1 base, J lost 6 bases, and 9 bases stayed unmatched. The CDR3 runs to 18 residues. DNA for the CDR3: TGTGCCAGCAGTTTATTAGTTCCGGGACTAGCGGGACCCAATGAGCAGTTCTTC. It specifies CASSLLVPGLAGPNEQFF.

V gene TRBV4-2 combines with J gene TRBJ2-7; a weak D match, TRBD1 (5 bases). The germline V gene has CDR1 LGHNA and CDR2 YNFKEQ. Trimming stripped 1 base from V and 2 bases from J, with 12 bases between. This CDR3 contains 15 residues. CDR3 residues: CASSQAWQGPYEQYF. CDR3 bases: TGTGCCAGCAGCCAAGCGTGGCAGGGTCCCTACGAGCAGTACTTC.

About this clone: The junction departs from germline at one end; a sequencing error may be responsible. The chain has TRBV7-9 and TRBJ2-5, with 8 bases fitting TRBD2. Germline loops: CDR1 SEHNR, CDR2 FQNEAQ (reference sequence). The CDR3 contains 12 residues. As DNA, the CDR3 is TGTTCCAGCTTTAGCGGGGAAGAGACCCAGTACTTC. Its translation is CSSFSGEETQYF.

The chain uses TRBV7-2 and TRBJ1-1; D remains unclear. In germline, CDR1 is SGHTA, CDR2 FQGNSA. The CDR3 length is 13 residues. V dropped 1 base and J dropped 1 base, with 4 bases sitting between them. CDR3 protein: CASSLGQNTEAFF. Written as DNA, the CDR3 is TGTGCCAGCAGCTTAGGTCAGAACACTGAAGCTTTCTTT.

V is TRBV6-6 and J is TRBJ2-5; a weak D match, TRBD2 (7 bases). V lost 7 bases, J lost 5 bases, and 20 bases lay in between. This CDR3 contains 15 residues. Germline lookup yields CDR1 MNHNY and CDR2 SVGAGI (reference sequence). CDR3 coding DNA: TGTGCCAGCACCCTGCTGGGGGGGCGGGGGGAGACCCAGTACTTC. It codes for CASTLLGGRGETQYF.

The chain has TRBV27 and TRBJ2-1, with 10 bases matching TRBD2. V gave up 5 bases and J gave up 5 bases; unmatched junction bases: 9. This CDR3 is built from 16 residues. Germline V CDR1 and CDR2: MNHEY, SMNVEV (reference sequence). The CDR3, as DNA: TGTGCCAGCAGTGAGCCTAGCGGGAGTTCAAACAATGAGCAGTTCTTC. This gives the protein CASSEPSGSSNNEQFF.

The CDR3 sequence: CASSLVAGVAADTQYF. The CDR3 coding sequence is TGTGCCAGCAGCCTGGTCGCGGGGGTCGCCGCAGATACGCAGTATTTT. This sequence joins TRBV11-3 and TRBJ2-3; 7 nucleotides agree with TRBD2. V was clipped by 5 bases and J by 4 bases; unmatched bases: 12. CDR3 length: 16 residues. CDR1 is SGHNT and CDR2 is YENEEA in the germline V gene.